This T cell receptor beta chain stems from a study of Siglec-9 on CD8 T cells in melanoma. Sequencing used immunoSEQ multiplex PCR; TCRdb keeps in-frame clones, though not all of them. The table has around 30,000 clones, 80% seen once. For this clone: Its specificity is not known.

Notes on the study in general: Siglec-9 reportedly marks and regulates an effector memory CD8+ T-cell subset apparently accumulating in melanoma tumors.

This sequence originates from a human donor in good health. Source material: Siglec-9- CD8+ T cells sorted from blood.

CDR3 sequence: CASSFGGVGEQYF. CDR3 DNA: TGTGCCAGCAGCTTTGGGGGGGTTGGCGAGCAGTACTTC. V gene TRBV7-9 combines with J gene TRBJ2-7; 7 bases fit TRBD2. CDR1 is SEHNR and CDR2 is FQNEAQ in the germline V gene (reference sequence). The CDR3 consists of 13 residues. The V segment lost 3 bases and the J segment 6 bases; nucleotides outside the gene matches: 5. The complete variable domain, with remaining parts taken from reference TRBV7-9 and TRBJ2-7, reads DTGVSQNPRHKITKRGQNVTFRCDPISEHNRLYWYRQTLGQGPEFLTYFQNEAQLEKSRLLSDRFSAERPKGSFSTLEIQRTEQGDSAMYLCASSFGGVGEQYFGPGTRLTVT.